The 28 T cell receptor beta chains below all came from one sample that was sequenced in a study of early T cells in non-severe SARS-CoV-2 infection. One entry per CDR3 protein, called by TCRdb with MiXCR from the 5' RACE reads. The sample shows around 98,000 distinct CDR3 sequences, more than 9.5% of them seen only once. The sample comprised whole blood. Every receptor here comes from an adult who was a healthcare worker with PCR-confirmed SARS-CoV-2 infection or an uninfected control (not recorded which).

This clonotype came up many times. The chain combines TRBV9 with TRBJ1-6, with 10 bases fitting TRBD1. Germline values: CDR1 SGDLS, CDR2 YYNGEE. The V gene end was trimmed by 3 bases and the J gene end by 7 bases; junction bases not matched to a gene: 7. The CDR3 is 16 amino acids. The CDR3 nucleotides are TGTGCCAGCAGCGCCAGGGGGGACAGGGGAAATTCACCCCTCCACTTT. It yields the protein CASSARGDRGNSPLHF.

This clonotype was seen ten or more times. CDR3 region: CASSLAWGTEKGLGSEKLFF. For the CDR3, the DNA is TGTGCCAGCAGCTTAGCTTGGGGCACCGAGAAAGGCCTTGGGAGTGAAAAACTGTTTTTT. The chain recombines TRBV7-9 with TRBJ1-4; maybe TRBD1 (5 bases). CDR1 is SEHNR and CDR2 is FQNEAQ in the germline V gene (reference sequence). Trimming took 0 bases from V and 7 from J, leaving 27 bases between them. CDR3 length: 20 amino acids.

The chain carries TRBV29-1 and TRBJ2-1; D might be TRBD2 (6 bases). Germline V gene data show CDR1 as SQVTM and CDR2 as ANQGSEA. CDR3 length equals 13 residues. Trimming took off 7 bases at V and 7 bases at J, with 17 bases between the two ends. Here the CDR3 DNA reads TGCAGCGAAGCCCCGGGACTGACAAATGAGCAGTTCTTC. Protein: CSEAPGLTNEQFF.

The chain has TRBV6-1 and TRBJ2-3, with TRBD1 matching over 7 bases. CDR1 MNHNS and CDR2 SASEGT come from the germline V gene. The CDR3 consists of 16 residues. The V and J ends lost 2 bases and 1 base, in that order; junction bases with no gene match: 6. The CDR3: CASSERGRVGTDTQYF. As DNA, the CDR3 is TGTGCCAGCAGTGAAAGGGGGCGGGTGGGCACAGATACGCAGTATTTT.

The genes are TRBV14 and TRBJ2-7; TRBD1 aligns across 10 bases. The CDR3 runs to 15 residues. Germline-derived CDR1 and CDR2 are SGHDN and FVKESK. With 4 bases clipped from V and 4 bases from J, the junction kept 7 bases outside the gene matches. CDR3 region: CASSRPGQGTYEQYF. CDR3 sequence (DNA): TGTGCCAGCAGCCGGCCGGGACAGGGGACATACGAGCAGTACTTC.

In this sample, this clonotype turned up a few times. The chain employs TRBV6-5 and TRBJ1-5; possibly TRBD1 for D (6 bases). Looked up from germline, CDR1 is MNHEY and CDR2 is SVGAGI. Trimming removed 6 bases from V and 10 bases from J, with 19 bases in between. The CDR3 is 14 amino acids. CDR3 nucleotide sequence: TGTGCCAGCAGCTCCCGGGACACCGGTTACCCCCAGCATTTT. It codes for CASSSRDTGYPQHF.

This clonotype has ten or more counts. The chain uses TRBV7-9 and TRBJ1-2; D may be TRBD1 (6 bases). V lost 5 bases, J lost 1 base, and 14 bases lay in between. Germline CDR1 SEHNR, CDR2 FQNEAQ (reference sequence). The CDR3 spans 15 residues. CDR3 DNA: TGTGCCAGCAGCCCATCGACAGGAAGTAACTATGGCTACACCTTC. Protein product: CASSPSTGSNYGYTF.

V and J are TRBV7-2 and TRBJ1-5, with D unresolved. CDR3 length: 13 amino acids. Trimming took off 5 bases at V and 7 bases at J, with 12 bases between the two ends. Germline V gene data show CDR1 as SGHTA and CDR2 as FQGNSA. As DNA, the CDR3 is TGTGCCAGCAGCCCAACCCATGGGCAGCCCCAGCATTTT. Its translation is CASSPTHGQPQHF. Based on the CDR3 plus reference TRBV7-2 and TRBJ1-5, the full variable domain is GAGVSQSPSNKVTEKGKDVELRCDPISGHTALYWYRQSLGQGLEFLIYFQGNSAPDKSGLPSDRFSAERTGGSVSTLTIQRTQQEDSAVYLCASSPTHGQPQHFGDGTRLSIL.

This clonotype was seen ten or more times. The rearrangement uses TRBV11-2 and TRBJ1-2; TRBD1 agrees at 7 bases. The CDR3 totals 16 residues. Trimming at V came to 5 bases and at J to 4 bases, leaving 13 bases not matched to a gene. CDR1 SGHAT and CDR2 FQNNGV come from the germline V gene. The CDR3 DNA is TGTGCCAGCAGCCCACCGGACAGGACCTTTTTCTATGGCTACACCTTC. Translating gives CASSPPDRTFFYGYTF.

V is TRBV4-2 and J is TRBJ1-2; no firm D call. This CDR3 is 17 amino acids long. CDR1 and CDR2 (germline): LGHNA, YNFKEQ. Trimming left V 1 base short and J 8 bases short, with 23 bases between. This CDR3 is CASSQGPKRRPLGGYTF. CDR3 coding DNA: TGTGCCAGCAGCCAAGGCCCAAAACGTAGGCCCCTAGGAGGCTACACCTTC.

This clonotype was detected only a few times. The chain has TRBV5-1 and TRBJ2-7, with a possible D match to TRBD1 (6 bases). Deletions cut 0 bases from V and 2 bases from J, with 15 bases between. This CDR3 has 16 amino acids. CDR1 is SGHRS and CDR2 is YFSETQ in the germline V gene. CDR3 residues: CASSLVPLRGTYEQYF. The CDR3 DNA sequence: TGCGCCAGCAGCTTGGTGCCTCTGAGGGGGACCTACGAGCAGTACTTC.

The J gene is TRBJ2-5, the V gene TRBV5-1; D is uncertain. V lost 4 bases and J lost 3, with 4 bases in between. The CDR3 has 11 residues. The germline gives CDR1 SGHRS, CDR2 YFSETQ. The CDR3 loop reads CASSRKETQYF. Written as DNA, the CDR3 is TGCGCCAGCAGCCGTAAAGAGACCCAGTACTTC.

A few counts support this clonotype. The chain uses TRBV2 and TRBJ2-2; unclear D gene. Germline V CDR1 and CDR2: SNHLY, FYNNEI. Between the trimmed V and J ends, which lost 1 base and 4 bases, there was a span of 4 bases. The CDR3 runs to 13 residues. As DNA, the CDR3 is TGTGCCAGCAGTGAAGAAGTCACCGGGGAGCTGTTTTTT. Translated, it gives CASSEEVTGELFF.

A note on this clonotype: A read error may account for a junction end that differs from germline. V and J are TRBV5-8 and TRBJ1-2, with D perhaps TRBD1 (5 bases). Germline V gene data show CDR1 as SGHTS and CDR2 as YDEGEE. This CDR3 has 10 residues. CDR3 residues: CASSLSRVNF. The CDR3 nucleotides are TGTGCCAGCAGCTTGTCCAGGGTCAACTTC.

Many counts were recorded for this clonotype. The J gene is TRBJ1-1, the V gene TRBV6-5, with TRBD1 as a possible D gene (5 bases). The germline V and J ends were trimmed by 8 bases and 5 bases, with 12 bases remaining between them. The CDR3 runs 12 residues. From germline, CDR1 is MNHEY and CDR2 SVGAGI. This CDR3 reads CASGTGPTEAFF. For the CDR3, the DNA is TGTGCCAGCGGAACAGGACCGACTGAAGCTTTCTTT.

This clonotype was seen only a few times. This chain joins TRBV7-7 and TRBJ2-3; the D gene is possibly TRBD2 (6 bases). There are 13 residues in the CDR3. CDR1 is SSHAT and CDR2 is FNYEAQ in the germline V gene (reference sequence). Between the trimmed V and J ends, which lost 8 bases and 4 bases, there was a span of 13 bases. The CDR3 loop is CASARTGADTQYF. The CDR3 DNA follows: TGTGCCAGCGCAAGGACGGGGGCAGATACGCAGTATTTT.

This clonotype was counted at least ten times. This chain links TRBV3-1 with TRBJ1-1; no firm D call. The CDR3 totals 14 residues. Trimming left V 1 base short and J 4 bases short, with 10 bases between. Germline-derived CDR1 and CDR2 are LGHDT and YNNKEL (reference sequence). The CDR3 DNA sequence: TGTGCCAGCAGCCAAGGCGGGTTGGGCACTGAAGCTTTCTTT. Its protein is CASSQGGLGTEAFF.

The rearrangement uses TRBV21-1 and TRBJ1-1; the table's D call, TRBD1, was not checked against the DNA. TRBV21-1 corresponds to a pseudogene. The CDR3 has 14 residues. This CDR3 reads CRNQQRQRQGVAFF. CDR3 DNA sequence: TGCCGCAACCAGCAAAGACAGCGGCAGGGGGTAGCTTTCTTT.

The J gene is TRBJ2-7, the V gene TRBV20-1, with 9 bases that match TRBD1. V was clipped by 3 bases and J by 5 bases; unmatched bases: 5. The CDR3 loop spans 13 amino acids. Germline V gives CDR1 DFQATT, CDR2 SNEGSKA (reference sequence). The CDR3 nucleotides are TGCAGTGCTAGGGGACAGGGAATCCACGAGCAGTACTTC. It yields the protein CSARGQGIHEQYF.

This clonotype has ten or more counts. V and J are TRBV2 and TRBJ1-1; D call uncertain. CDR3 length: 16 amino acids. Germline CDR1 reads SNHLY; CDR2 reads FYNNEI. V was pared by 0 bases and J by 1 base, with 12 bases between. CDR3 bases: TGTGCCAGCAGTGAAGCGCCGCGGATCCAGAACACTGAAGCTTTCTTT. It is translated as CASSEAPRIQNTEAFF. Based on the CDR3 plus reference TRBV2 and TRBJ1-1, the full variable domain is EPEVTQTPSHQVTQMGQEVILRCVPISNHLYFYWYRQILGQKVEFLVSFYNNEISEKSEIFDDQFSVERPDGSNFTLKIRSTKLEDSAMYFCASSEAPRIQNTEAFFGQGTRLTVV.

This clonotype was seen repeatedly, ten times or more. V gene TRBV12-3 or TRBV12-4 combines with J gene TRBJ1-6; TRBD1 is a possible D gene (6 bases). V was clipped by 6 bases and J by 4 bases, with 16 bases between them. This CDR3 comprises 16 residues. The CDR3 DNA sequence: TGTGCCAGCAGCCCCCGGACAGCCGATTATAATTCACCCCTCCACTTT. Protein: CASSPRTADYNSPLHF.

The sample holds a few counts of this clonotype. J is TRBJ2-6 and V is TRBV24-1; D is unclear. The CDR3 covers 17 residues. V gave up 3 bases and J gave up 0 bases, with 11 bases separating them. From germline, CDR1 is KGHDR and CDR2 SFDVKD. The CDR3 bases are TGTGCCACCAGTGATCCCGCCCGTAACTCTGGGGCCAACGTCCTGACTTTC. Translating it yields CATSDPARNSGANVLTF.

The chain carries TRBV29-1 and TRBJ2-6, with TRBD1 identical over 12 bases. V dropped 7 bases and J dropped 0; count of bases not matched to a gene: 4. This CDR3 spans 16 amino acids. Germline CDR1 is SQVTM and CDR2 is ANQGSEA. The CDR3 nucleotides read TGCAGCGCCAGGGACAGGGGGCCCTCTGGGGCCAACGTCCTGACTTTC. It is translated as CSARDRGPSGANVLTF.

The genes are TRBV7-7 and TRBJ2-2; D not certain. V lost 6 bases to trimming and J lost 6 bases, with 11 bases between them. CDR3 size: 13 residues. Germline CDR1 reads SSHAT; CDR2 reads FNYEAQ (reference sequence). The CDR3 DNA follows: TGTGCCAGCAGTCACAGCCCTGCCGGGGAGCTGTTTTTT. It codes for CASSHSPAGELFF.

This clonotype was counted a few times. The chain couples TRBV2 to TRBJ2-1, with 8 nucleotides matching TRBD1. V was clipped by 8 bases and J by 3 bases; unmatched bases: 9. The V gene's germline CDR1 is SNHLY and CDR2 FYNNEI. The CDR3 sequence is 15 residues long. CDR3 loop: CASERQGSNYNEQFF. The CDR3 DNA sequence: TGTGCCAGCGAGAGACAGGGGAGTAACTACAATGAGCAGTTCTTC.

This chain joins TRBV21-1 and TRBJ2-7; TRBD1 is the table's D call and was not checked against the DNA. TRBV21-1 is flagged as a pseudogene. The CDR3 length is 16 residues. The CDR3 DNA follows: TGTGCCAGCAGCAAAGGGGGACAGGGGAACTCCTACGAGCAGTACTTC. Its translation is CASSKGGQGNSYEQYF.

This clonotype was detected only a few times. The chain combines TRBV20-1 with TRBJ2-1; D is perhaps TRBD2 (5 bases). This CDR3 comprises 15 residues. CDR1 is DFQATT and CDR2 is SNEGSKA in the germline V gene (reference sequence). With 2 bases removed from V and 0 bases from J, the gap between germline ends came to 11 bases. CDR3 in amino acids: CSARPWRNSYNEQFF. DNA for the CDR3: TGCAGTGCTAGACCTTGGAGGAACTCCTACAATGAGCAGTTCTTC.

This clonotype appeared a few times. Relative to the germline gene, one junction end is altered; a read error may explain this. The chain carries TRBV4-2 and TRBJ1-1; D call uncertain. Germline V gene sequence: CDR1 LGHNA, CDR2 YNFKEQ. The CDR3 has 16 amino acids. The CDR3: CASSHYPERKNTEAFF. In nucleotides, the CDR3 is TGTGCCAGCAGCCATTACCCTGAACGGAAAAACACTGAAGCCTTCTTT.